The 14 T cell receptor beta chains listed next were all sequenced from one sample in a study of blood T cell repertoires in COVID-19. The table came from immunoSEQ multiplex PCR; TCRdb's copy has only in-frame clones and leaves some out. The repertoire holds about 82,000 clones, with about 74% as singletons. The sequenced sample consisted of peripheral blood. These receptors originate from a human donor with acute or convalescent COVID-19. The donor label of this sample is uncertain.

This clone has more than one count but fewer than ten. The chain couples TRBV5-4 to TRBJ2-5, with 7 bases fitting TRBD1. Germline-derived CDR1 and CDR2 are SGHNT and YYREEE (reference sequence). The CDR3 runs 14 residues. V was pared by 3 bases and J by 2 bases, with 4 bases of the junction left unmatched. The CDR3 coding sequence is TGTGCCAGCAGCTCGGGACAGCGGCAAGAGACCCAGTACTTC. Translating gives CASSSGQRQETQYF. The entire variable domain, with the rest obtained from reference TRBV5-4 and TRBJ2-5, is as follows: ETGVTQSPTHLIKTRGQQVTLRCSSQSGHNTVSWYQQALGQGPQFIFQYYREEENGRGNFPPRFSGLQFPNYSSELNVNALELDDSALYLCASSSGQRQETQYFGPGTRLLVL.

This clone appeared a few times. The genes are TRBV6-5 and TRBJ1-1; D is perhaps TRBD1 (6 bases). The CDR3 covers 15 residues. Germline CDR1 is MNHEY and CDR2 is SVGAGI. Trimming shortened V by 5 bases and J by 0 bases, and 13 bases separated the two germline ends. For the CDR3, the DNA is TGTGCCAGCAGTCCGGACAGAGGCATGAACACTGAAGCTTTCTTT. It is translated as CASSPDRGMNTEAFF.

About this clone: The junction departs from germline at one end; a sequencing error may be responsible. This sequence joins TRBV2 and TRBJ1-2; D gene ambiguous. This CDR3 has 14 residues. Germline values: CDR1 SNHLY, CDR2 FYNNEI. The CDR3 reads CVSTFGANLYGYTF. The DNA for the CDR3 is TGTGTCAGCACCTTCGGAGCAAACCTCTATGGCTACACCTTC.

The chain has TRBV6-5 and TRBJ2-1; 9 nucleotides line up with TRBD1. In germline, CDR1 is MNHEY, CDR2 SVGAGI. The CDR3 consists of 14 residues. After removal of 7 bases from V and 4 bases from J, the junction contained 5 bases not matched to a gene. CDR3 DNA sequence: TGTGCCAGCAAACCGGGACAGGGATACAATGAGCAGTTCTTC. Its translation: CASKPGQGYNEQFF.

Only a few counts were recorded for this clone. The chain combines TRBV6-6 with TRBJ2-3, with TRBD2 matching over 7 bases. Germline V gene sequence: CDR1 MNHNY, CDR2 SVGAGI (reference sequence). The V gene end was trimmed by 2 bases and the J gene end by 0 bases; junction bases not matched to a gene: 5. This CDR3 comprises 16 residues. The CDR3 protein is CASSYPSGASTDTQYF. CDR3 sequence (DNA): TGTGCCAGCAGTTACCCTAGCGGAGCCAGCACAGATACGCAGTATTTT.

V and J are TRBV27 and TRBJ2-1, with 11 bases aligning to TRBD2. The CDR3 has 17 amino acids. Germline CDR1 reads MNHEY; CDR2 reads SMNVEV (reference sequence). The trim removed 6 bases at V and 1 base at J, leaving 8 bases unmatched. The CDR3 DNA sequence: TGTGCCAGCAGCTGGGGGACTAGCGGATTATCCTACAATGAGCAGTTCTTC. It encodes CASSWGTSGLSYNEQFF.

This chain uses TRBV11-2 with TRBJ1-5, with D possibly matching TRBD1 (5 bases). CDR1 SGHAT and CDR2 FQNNGV come from the germline V gene. The CDR3 length is 15 residues. V lost 6 bases, J lost 2 bases, and 14 bases lay in between. The CDR3: CASSRDSLGNQPQHF. DNA of the CDR3: TGTGCCAGCAGTCGCGACAGTCTAGGCAATCAGCCCCAGCATTTT. The full variable domain, its missing parts supplied by reference TRBV11-2 and TRBJ1-5, is EAGVAQSPRYKIIEKRQSVAFWCNPISGHATLYWYQQILGQGPKLLIQFQNNGVVDDSQLPKDRFSAERLKGVDSTLKIQPAKLEDSAVYLCASSRDSLGNQPQHFGDGTRLSIL.

This chain connects TRBV7-2 to TRBJ1-2, with D maybe TRBD1 (5 bases). Trimming stripped 5 bases from V and 5 bases from J, with 18 bases between. CDR3 size: 15 residues. Germline V gives CDR1 SGHTA, CDR2 FQGNSA. CDR3 region: CASSRYQGKEYGYTF. CDR3 DNA sequence: TGTGCCAGCAGCCGTTATCAGGGTAAAGAGTATGGCTACACCTTC.

This clone was counted only a few times. The chain couples TRBV2 to TRBJ1-6; D not resolved. The CDR3 loop spans 13 amino acids. Germline CDR1 is SNHLY and CDR2 is FYNNEI. V dropped 7 bases and J dropped 2 bases, with 6 bases sitting between them. The CDR3 bases are TGTGCCAGCACTAGGACCTATAATTCACCCCTCCACTTT. Amino acid sequence: CASTRTYNSPLHF. Looking up the rest from reference TRBV2 and TRBJ1-6 gives the full variable domain: EPEVTQTPSHQVTQMGQEVILRCVPISNHLYFYWYRQILGQKVEFLVSFYNNEISEKSEIFDDQFSVERPDGSNFTLKIRSTKLEDSAMYFCASTRTYNSPLHFGNGTRLTVT.

This chain uses TRBV4-1 with TRBJ2-7; perhaps TRBD2 as D (5 bases). Germline CDR1 MGHRA, CDR2 YSYEKL. The CDR3 spans 15 residues. V was pared by 1 base and J by 2 bases, with 12 bases between. CDR3 DNA: TGCGCCAGCAGCCAAGCCCGGGGATCGGCCTACGAGCAGTACGTC. Translated: CASSQARGSAYEQYV.

The chain combines TRBV19 with TRBJ2-7; TRBD1 matches 8 bases. This CDR3 region has 15 residues. Losses at the gene ends were 0 bases for V and 5 bases for J; bases not matched to a gene: 6. Germline loops: CDR1 LNHDA, CDR2 SQIVND (reference sequence). The CDR3 DNA follows: TGTGCCAGTAGTATAGACACAGGGGGTCTAGACGAGCAGTACTTC. The encoded protein is CASSIDTGGLDEQYF.

The chain employs TRBV2 and TRBJ1-6, with D tentatively TRBD1 (5 bases). This CDR3 contains 14 residues. Between the trimmed V and J ends, which lost 6 bases and 8 bases, there was a span of 14 bases. Germline V gives CDR1 SNHLY, CDR2 FYNNEI. In nucleotides, the CDR3 is TGTGCCAGCAGGACCCCAGGGTCGGATTCACCCCTCCACTTT. The encoded protein is CASRTPGSDSPLHF.

This clone was counted a single time. The chain uses TRBV5-6 and TRBJ2-7; D is perhaps TRBD1 (5 bases). The CDR3 is 14 residues long. Trimming removed 3 bases from V and 4 bases from J, with 14 bases in between. Per the germline V gene, CDR1 is SGHDT and CDR2 is YYEEEE. The CDR3 loop is CASSSIRAPYEQYF. CDR3 DNA sequence: TGTGCCAGCAGCTCGATCAGGGCCCCTTACGAGCAGTACTTC. Drawing the rest from reference TRBV5-6 and TRBJ2-7, the complete variable domain is DAGVTQSPTHLIKTRGQQVTLRCSPKSGHDTVSWYQQALGQGPQFIFQYYEEEERQRGNFPDRFSGHQFPNYSSELNVNALLLGDSALYLCASSSIRAPYEQYFGPGTRLTVT.

The CDR3 reads CASRGSHSTDTQYF. CDR3 in DNA: TGTGCCAGTCGGGGTTCTCATAGCACAGATACGCAGTATTTT. The chain joins TRBV6-4 to TRBJ2-3; possible D gene TRBD2, 5 bases. CDR3 length equals 14 residues. V gave up 9 bases and J gave up 0 bases, with 13 bases separating them. Germline CDR1 is MRHNA and CDR2 is SNTAGT.